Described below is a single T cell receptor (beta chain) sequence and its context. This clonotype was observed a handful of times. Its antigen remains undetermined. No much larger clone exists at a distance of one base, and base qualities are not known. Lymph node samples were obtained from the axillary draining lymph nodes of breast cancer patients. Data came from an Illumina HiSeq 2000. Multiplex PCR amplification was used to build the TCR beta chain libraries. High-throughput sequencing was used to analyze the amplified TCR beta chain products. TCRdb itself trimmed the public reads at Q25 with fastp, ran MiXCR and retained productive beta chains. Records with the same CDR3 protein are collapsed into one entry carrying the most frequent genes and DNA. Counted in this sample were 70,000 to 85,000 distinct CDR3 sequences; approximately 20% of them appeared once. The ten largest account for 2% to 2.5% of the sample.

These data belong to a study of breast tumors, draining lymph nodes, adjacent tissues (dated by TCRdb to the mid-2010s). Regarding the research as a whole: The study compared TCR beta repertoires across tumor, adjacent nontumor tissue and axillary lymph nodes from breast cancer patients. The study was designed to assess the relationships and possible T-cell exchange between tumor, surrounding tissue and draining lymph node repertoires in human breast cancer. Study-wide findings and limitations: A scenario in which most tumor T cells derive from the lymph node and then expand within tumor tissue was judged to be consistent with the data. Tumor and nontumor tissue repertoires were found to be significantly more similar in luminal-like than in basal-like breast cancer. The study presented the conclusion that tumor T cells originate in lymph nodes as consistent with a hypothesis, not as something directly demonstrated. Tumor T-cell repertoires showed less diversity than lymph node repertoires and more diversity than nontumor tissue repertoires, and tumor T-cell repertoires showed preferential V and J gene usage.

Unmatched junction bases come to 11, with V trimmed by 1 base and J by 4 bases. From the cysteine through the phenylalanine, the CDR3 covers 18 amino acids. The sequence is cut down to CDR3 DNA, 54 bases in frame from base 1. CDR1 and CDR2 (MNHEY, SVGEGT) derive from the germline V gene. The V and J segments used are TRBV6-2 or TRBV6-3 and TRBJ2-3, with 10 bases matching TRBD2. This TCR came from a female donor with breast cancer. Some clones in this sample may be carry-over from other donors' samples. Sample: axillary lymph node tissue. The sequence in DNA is TGTGCCAGCAGTTACTGGCTAGCGGGAGAACCGAGATCAGATACGCAGTATTTT. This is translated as CASSYWLAGEPRSDTQYF.